This is a list of T cell receptor beta chains from one sample in a study of blood T cell repertoires in COVID-19. Method: immunoSEQ multiplex PCR; TCRdb's copy keeps in-frame clones and lacks some. Here the sample spans about 70,000 clones, 75% to 90% being singletons. Sequences were obtained from peripheral blood. The receptors were gathered from an elderly man with acute or convalescent COVID-19. Both conserved end residues are trimmed from each CDR3. Each record gives: J gene, V gene, CDR3 protein.

J: TRBJ2-5
V: TRBV11-3
CDR3: ASSPGGDQETQY

J: TRBJ1-3
V: TRBV12-5
CDR3: ASGLSTGVGNTIY

J: TRBJ2-1
V: TRBV7-2
CDR3: ASSSDLTSRYEQF

J: TRBJ1-6
V: TRBV19
CDR3: ASSKTFWTGTNSPLH

J: TRBJ1-2
V: TRBV6-4
CDR3: ASSEGSGTLSY

J: TRBJ2-7
V: TRBV21-1
CDR3: ASSKEAVLPSYEQY

J: TRBJ1-4
V: TRBV30
CDR3: AWRGAATNEKLF

J: TRBJ2-5
V: TRBV7-2
CDR3: ASSLSDRQETQY

J: TRBJ1-5
V: TRBV4-1
CDR3: ASSQSDRVDNQPQH

J: TRBJ2-1
V: TRBV14
CDR3: ASSPRDEYNEQF

J: TRBJ2-6
V: TRBV11-2
CDR3: ASSLEPQFGANVLT

J: TRBJ2-1
V: TRBV18
CDR3: ASSPKVGLAGSSTQTTF

J: TRBJ1-6
V: TRBV4-2
CDR3: ASSPETGGGLLTLH

J: TRBJ1-2
V: TRBV3-1/TRBV3-2
CDR3: ASSRQGVNYGYT

J: TRBJ1-6
V: TRBV19
CDR3: ASSPQRNSPLH

J: TRBJ1-3
V: TRBV27
CDR3: ASSSQGQPRNTIY

J: TRBJ2-5
V: TRBV28
CDR3: ASSLQETQY

J: TRBJ1-1
V: TRBV5-1
CDR3: ASSLRGSRDTEAF

J: TRBJ2-7
V: TRBV28
CDR3: ASSPSGGAPEQY

J: TRBJ1-2
V: TRBV5-1
CDR3: ASSSTDGYT

J: TRBJ1-3
V: TRBV7-2
CDR3: ASSLGTGRSGNTIY

J: TRBJ2-5
V: TRBV6-1
CDR3: ASSDPLQETQY

J: TRBJ2-2
V: TRBV2
CDR3: ASSRTPNTGELF

J: TRBJ2-7
V: TRBV28
CDR3: ASSSEAGGLHEQY

J: TRBJ1-6
V: TRBV28
CDR3: ASSQQGRNSPLH

J: TRBJ2-1
V: TRBV5-4
CDR3: ASSPGTGTRDNEQF

J: TRBJ2-1
V: TRBV28
CDR3: ASSTPGQTYQF

J: TRBJ1-1
V: TRBV6-2/TRBV6-3
CDR3: ASSYSGYEAF